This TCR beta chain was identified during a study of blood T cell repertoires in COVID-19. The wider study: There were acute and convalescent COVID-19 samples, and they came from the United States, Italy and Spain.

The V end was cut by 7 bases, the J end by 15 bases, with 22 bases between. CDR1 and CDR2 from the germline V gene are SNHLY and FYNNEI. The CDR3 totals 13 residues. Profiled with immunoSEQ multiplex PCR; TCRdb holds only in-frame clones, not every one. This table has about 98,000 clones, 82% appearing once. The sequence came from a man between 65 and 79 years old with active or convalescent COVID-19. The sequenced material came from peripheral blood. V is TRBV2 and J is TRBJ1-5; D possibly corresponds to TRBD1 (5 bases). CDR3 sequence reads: CASTVSPPREVHF. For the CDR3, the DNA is TGTGCCAGCACCGTATCCCCTCCCAGGGAGGTGCATTTT.